Listed below are T cell receptor beta chains from one sample, sequenced in a study of cytomegalovirus exposure and HLA in healthy donors. TCRdb's table, derived via immunoSEQ multiplex PCR, lists solely in-frame clones and lacks some. The repertoire includes some 120,000 clones, less than 85% of them detected once, and more than 1% sits in the top ten. Sequencing input: PBMCs. The receptors were sampled from a female donor in good health and CMV-seronegative. Both conserved end residues are part of each CDR3. The D gene is left open where the match is weak. Not every row has a clone size; where given, it reads once, few, many or a size class.

J gene	D gene	clone size	V gene	CDR3 protein	CDR3 DNA
TRBJ2-7	TRBD1	once	TRBV19	CASSPGTGPYEQYF	TGTGCCAGTAGCCCCGGGACAGGCCCCTACGAGCAGTACTTC
TRBJ2-5	NA	NA	TRBV6-1	CASNGRGSETQYF	TGTGCCAGCAATGGTAGGGGAAGTGAGACCCAGTACTTC
TRBJ2-2	TRBD2	NA	TRBV9	CASSVVASGTGELFF	TGTGCCAGCAGCGTAGTGGCTAGCGGAACCGGGGAGCTGTTTTTT
TRBJ1-3	TRBD1	few	TRBV18	CASSPRTGSHSGNTIYF	TGTGCCAGCTCACCAAGGACAGGATCACACTCTGGAAACACCATATATTTT
TRBJ2-7	TRBD2	NA	TRBV30	CACSRGTSGRGNEQYF	TGTGCCTGTAGTAGGGGAACTAGCGGGAGAGGTAACGAGCAGTACTTC
TRBJ1-1	NA	few	TRBV19	CASSVRENTEAFF	TGTGCCAGTAGTGTGCGGGAGAACACTGAAGCTTTCTTT
TRBJ2-7	TRBD1	NA	TRBV6-1	CASSPDRGTYEQYF	TGTGCCAGCAGCCCAGACAGGGGGACATACGAGCAGTACTTC
TRBJ1-6	NA	once	TRBV9	CASSAQGTGQSPLHF	TGTGCCAGCAGCGCCCAGGGAACGGGACAATCACCCCTCCACTTT
TRBJ2-3	TRBD2	NA	TRBV30	CAWSGGTSGRTDTQYF	TGTGCCTGGAGTGGAGGGACTAGCGGTCGGACAGATACGCAGTATTTT
TRBJ2-1	NA	once	TRBV18	CASSPPQAWNNEQFF	TGTGCCAGCTCACCACCACAGGCTTGGAACAATGAGCAGTTCTTC
TRBJ2-1	TRBD1	NA	TRBV6-1	CASSRQTGGYEQFF	TGTGCCAGCAGCAGACAGACAGGGGGCTATGAGCAGTTCTTC